This T cell receptor (beta chain) was captured in a study of blood T cell repertoires in COVID-19. Study in general: Samples came from the United States, Italy and Spain, spanning acute and convalescent COVID-19. From T cells, B-cell-depleted T cells, or PBMCs came the material, which was cDNA or gDNA.

Per germline, CDR1 SGHTA and CDR2 FQGTGA. This CDR3 has 15 amino acids. The trim removed 2 bases at V and 1 base at J, leaving 3 bases unmatched. Per the study methods: Estimates of nucleated cell counts were drawn from the amplification of reference gene primers. Method: immunoSEQ multiplex PCR; TCRdb's copy keeps in-frame clones and lacks some. Clonal size and the V and J genes are those of that table, whereas D and trimming came from the DNA. The profile shows roughly 60,000 clones, around 84% of them singletons. Sequenced sample: peripheral blood. The V and J genes are TRBV7-3 and TRBJ1-1, with 8 nucleotides matching TRBD1. This sequence was found in a woman in her sixties or seventies with acute or convalescent COVID-19. The CDR3 nucleotides read TGTGCCAGCAGCTTAGGCAGGGGGCCGAACACTGAAGCTTTCTTT. This sequence encodes CASSLGRGPNTEAFF.